A selection of T cell receptor beta chains follows, all from one sample in a study of blood T cell repertoires in COVID-19. The table came from immunoSEQ multiplex PCR; TCRdb's copy has only in-frame clones and leaves some out. The data hold 210,000 or so clones, with 81% observed a single time. Material: PBMCs or T cells enriched from blood (not recorded which). All receptors derive from a woman aged 45 to 65 with acute COVID-19. Each CDR3 is given with its conserved first and last residue. Each record gives: V gene, clone size, D gene, J gene, CDR3 DNA, CDR3 protein. The D gene is left open where the match is weak. Size tells how often a clone was seen (once, few, many) or the class of an expanded clone, and some rows leave it out.

V gene: TRBV6-2/TRBV6-3
clone size: NA
D gene: NA
J gene: TRBJ2-1
CDR3 DNA: TGTGCCAGCAGTTACTCGATCTTCTCCTACTCCTACAATGAGCAGTTCTTC
CDR3 protein: CASSYSIFSYSYNEQFF

V gene: TRBV21-1
clone size: NA
D gene: NA
J gene: TRBJ2-7
CDR3 DNA: TGTGCCAGCAGCACAAGACAACCCCGACAGGGGGTAATCGAGCAGTACTTC
CDR3 protein: CASSTRQPRQGVIEQYF

V gene: TRBV28
clone size: NA
D gene: TRBD1
J gene: TRBJ2-5
CDR3 DNA: TGTGCCAGCAGCCCGCCCCGGGACAGACAGACCCAGTACTTC
CDR3 protein: CASSPPRDRQTQYF

V gene: TRBV3-1/TRBV3-2
clone size: NA
D gene: NA
J gene: TRBJ1-6
CDR3 DNA: TGTGCCAGCAGCCCGGGGGTCAATAATTCACCCCTCCACTTT
CDR3 protein: CASSPGVNNSPLHF

V gene: TRBV2
clone size: NA
D gene: TRBD1
J gene: TRBJ1-2
CDR3 DNA: TGTGCCAGCTGTGTGGGACAGGGTCCCTATGGCTACACCTTC
CDR3 protein: CASCVGQGPYGYTF

V gene: TRBV30
clone size: NA
D gene: NA
J gene: TRBJ2-1
CDR3 DNA: TGTGCCTGGAGCGGGGGATCCTACAATGAGCAGTTCTTC
CDR3 protein: CAWSGGSYNEQFF

V gene: TRBV5-1
clone size: NA
D gene: NA
J gene: TRBJ2-7
CDR3 DNA: TGCGCCAGCAGCTTGCCTCGGACAGCGAGCTCCTACGAGCAGTACTTC
CDR3 protein: CASSLPRTASSYEQYF

V gene: TRBV19
clone size: NA
D gene: NA
J gene: TRBJ1-5
CDR3 DNA: TGTGCCAGTAGCCGTACAGGAGCAAATCAGCCCCAGCATTTT
CDR3 protein: CASSRTGANQPQHF

V gene: TRBV7-8
clone size: NA
D gene: TRBD1
J gene: TRBJ1-5
CDR3 DNA: TGTGCCAGCAGCCCCGGGACAGGGGTCAGCAATCAGCCCCAGCATTTT
CDR3 protein: CASSPGTGVSNQPQHF

V gene: TRBV30
clone size: NA
D gene: NA
J gene: TRBJ1-5
CDR3 DNA: TGTGCCTGGAGTGTTGAACAGCGCAATCAGCCCCAGCATTTT
CDR3 protein: CAWSVEQRNQPQHF

V gene: TRBV7-6
clone size: NA
D gene: NA
J gene: TRBJ1-2
CDR3 DNA: TGTGCCAGCAGCCCACTACCTACTTCATACTATGGCTACACCTTC
CDR3 protein: CASSPLPTSYYGYTF

V gene: TRBV18
clone size: NA
D gene: NA
J gene: TRBJ2-7
CDR3 DNA: TGTGCCAGCTCACCATCCCTGGGCAGGGATGGCGAGCAGTACTTC
CDR3 protein: CASSPSLGRDGEQYF

V gene: TRBV5-4
clone size: NA
D gene: TRBD1
J gene: TRBJ2-1
CDR3 DNA: TGTGCCAGCAGCCCAAATACAGGGGGCCTTTGGTTCTTC
CDR3 protein: CASSPNTGGLWFF

V gene: TRBV9
clone size: NA
D gene: TRBD2
J gene: TRBJ2-3
CDR3 DNA: TGTGCCAGCAGCGAACGGACTAGCGGCACAGATACGCAGTATTTT
CDR3 protein: CASSERTSGTDTQYF

V gene: TRBV28
clone size: NA
D gene: NA
J gene: TRBJ2-2
CDR3 DNA: TGTGCCAGCAGGATACAGGGAAGAGGAAACACCGGGGAGCTGTTTTTT
CDR3 protein: CASRIQGRGNTGELFF

V gene: TRBV11-2
clone size: NA
D gene: NA
J gene: TRBJ1-5
CDR3 DNA: TGTGCCAGCAGCTTACTGAGCAATCAGCCCCAGCATTTT
CDR3 protein: CASSLLSNQPQHF

V gene: TRBV6-5
clone size: NA
D gene: NA
J gene: TRBJ1-2
CDR3 DNA: TGTGCCAGCCGACAGCTTAACTATGGCTACACCTTC
CDR3 protein: CASRQLNYGYTF

V gene: TRBV12-3/TRBV12-4
clone size: many
D gene: NA
J gene: TRBJ2-5
CDR3 DNA: TGTGCCAGCAGTTTAACAAGAGAGACCCAGTACTTC
CDR3 protein: CASSLTRETQYF

V gene: TRBV12-3/TRBV12-4
clone size: once
D gene: NA
J gene: TRBJ1-2
CDR3 DNA: TGTGCCAGCAGTTTAGGACAGATTTATGGCTACACCTTC
CDR3 protein: CASSLGQIYGYTF

V gene: TRBV2
clone size: few
D gene: NA
J gene: TRBJ1-5
CDR3 DNA: TGTGCCAGCAGTGAATGGGCAGGGGTGAGCAATCAGCCCCAGCATTTT
CDR3 protein: CASSEWAGVSNQPQHF

V gene: TRBV12-3/TRBV12-4
clone size: NA
D gene: TRBD1
J gene: TRBJ1-1
CDR3 DNA: TGTGCCAGCAGTCAGGGGGTCACTGAAGCTTTCTTT
CDR3 protein: CASSQGVTEAFF

V gene: TRBV6-2/TRBV6-3
clone size: NA
D gene: TRBD1
J gene: TRBJ1-5
CDR3 DNA: TGTGCCAGCAGTTACCCTCAGGGGGCGGGTAATAGCAATCAGCCCCAGCATTTT
CDR3 protein: CASSYPQGAGNSNQPQHF

V gene: TRBV5-1
clone size: NA
D gene: NA
J gene: TRBJ1-4
CDR3 DNA: TGCGCCAGCAGCTCTGGCTATGGACTGATTAATGAAAAACTGTTTTTT
CDR3 protein: CASSSGYGLINEKLFF

V gene: TRBV11-3
clone size: NA
D gene: NA
J gene: TRBJ2-1
CDR3 DNA: TGTGCCAGCAGGGACAGTGGATATGAGCAGTTCTTC
CDR3 protein: CASRDSGYEQFF

V gene: TRBV18
clone size: NA
D gene: NA
J gene: TRBJ1-6
CDR3 DNA: TGTGCCAGCTCACCGGCCGCAGTGAATTCACCCCTCCACTTT
CDR3 protein: CASSPAAVNSPLHF

V gene: TRBV6-4
clone size: NA
D gene: NA
J gene: TRBJ2-3
CDR3 DNA: TGTGCCAGCAGTGAAGAGAGTCTCGGCACAGATACGCAGTATTTT
CDR3 protein: CASSEESLGTDTQYF

V gene: TRBV7-2
clone size: NA
D gene: TRBD2
J gene: TRBJ2-3
CDR3 DNA: TGTGCCAGCAGCTCCCGGGACTACCCCCCAGATACGCAGTATTTT
CDR3 protein: CASSSRDYPPDTQYF

V gene: TRBV3-1/TRBV3-2
clone size: few
D gene: NA
J gene: TRBJ2-7
CDR3 DNA: TGTGCCAGCAGCCCAAATCCAGCGAGACCCTACGAGCAGTACTTC
CDR3 protein: CASSPNPARPYEQYF

V gene: TRBV2
clone size: NA
D gene: NA
J gene: TRBJ2-5
CDR3 DNA: TGTGCCAGCAGCGACGACAGGAGGCAAGAGACCCAGTACTTC
CDR3 protein: CASSDDRRQETQYF